The 23 T cell receptor beta chains in this list originate from one sample, sequenced in a study of yellow fever vaccine responses in identical twins. One entry per CDR3 protein, called by TCRdb with MiXCR from the RT-PCR reads. The table includes around 600 distinct CDR3 sequences, about four fifths detected once. The specimen was T cells from blood (PBMCs), unsorted or a sorted subset (not recorded which), collected before or after yellow fever vaccination (not recorded which). The source of these receptors is a female donor who received the yellow fever vaccine.

This chain connects TRBV20-1 to TRBJ2-1; no firm D call. CDR1 and CDR2 (germline): DFQATT, SNEGSKA (reference sequence). Trimming pared 0 bases from V and 7 bases from J, leaving 16 bases between. The CDR3 has 15 amino acids. CDR3 sequence (DNA): TGCAGTGCTAGAGATATGGGCGGACCGGGTAATGAGCAGTTCTTC. Translated: CSARDMGGPGNEQFF.

The chain combines TRBV18 with TRBJ1-2, with 9 positions matching TRBD1. The germline gives CDR1 KGHSH, CDR2 LQKENI. This CDR3 comprises 13 residues. The trim removed 3 bases at V and 6 bases at J, leaving 2 bases unmatched. The CDR3 spells CASSPGQGHGYTF. The CDR3 coding sequence is TGTGCCAGCTCACCGGGACAGGGCCATGGCTACACCTTC. Together with reference TRBV18 and TRBJ1-2, the CDR3 gives the full variable domain: NAGVMQNPRHLVRRRGQEARLRCSPMKGHSHVYWYRQLPEEGLKFMVYLQKENIIDESGMPKERFSAEFPKEGPSILRIQQVVRGDSAAYFCASSPGQGHGYTFGSGTRLTVV.

The chain has TRBV12-3 or TRBV12-4 and TRBJ2-2; the D is unclear. V dropped 6 bases and J dropped 5 bases, with 7 bases sitting between them. This CDR3 spans 12 amino acids. The CDR3 DNA sequence: TGTGCCAGCAGCCGTGGGACCGGGGAGCTGTTTTTT. It specifies CASSRGTGELFF.

This clonotype was picked up one time. The chain joins TRBV10-3 to TRBJ1-2, with a possible D match to TRBD1 (5 bases). V dropped 0 bases and J dropped 3 bases, with 8 bases sitting between them. The CDR3 runs 14 residues. Germline assignment: CDR1 ENHRY and CDR2 SYGVKD. The CDR3 nucleotides read TGTGCCATCAGTGAGTCTGGGACGCACTATGGCTACACCTTC. Translated, it gives CAISESGTHYGYTF.

V gene TRBV11-1 combines with J gene TRBJ2-7; D not certain. Germline V gene data show CDR1 as SGHAT and CDR2 as FQDESV (reference sequence). This CDR3 has 12 amino acids. Trimming left V 4 bases short and J 3 bases short, with 7 bases between. The CDR3 loop is CASSSNYYEQYF. The CDR3 coding sequence is TGTGCCAGCAGCTCCAACTACTACGAGCAGTACTTC.

The rearrangement joins TRBV11-2 to TRBJ2-1, with TRBD2 matching over 14 bases. The CDR3 has 16 amino acids. The germline CDR1 and CDR2 sequences are SGHAT and FQNNGV. The trim removed 5 bases at V and 9 bases at J, leaving 9 bases unmatched. The CDR3 region is CASSVRTSGRISEQFF. The CDR3 DNA is TGTGCCAGCAGCGTGAGGACTAGCGGGAGGATAAGTGAGCAGTTCTTC.

The chain carries TRBV4-3 and TRBJ1-5; perhaps TRBD1 as D (6 bases). Trimming took 1 base from V and 3 from J, leaving 10 bases between them. From germline, CDR1 is LGHNA and CDR2 YSLEER. The CDR3 loop spans 15 amino acids. Here the CDR3 reads CASSQGTDNNQPQHF. The CDR3 DNA sequence: TGCGCCAGCAGCCAAGGGACAGACAACAATCAGCCCCAGCATTTT.

The chain recombines TRBV7-9 with TRBJ1-1; D perhaps matches TRBD1 (5 bases). CDR3 length: 11 residues. The germline V gene has CDR1 SEHNR and CDR2 FQNEAQ (reference sequence). V lost 7 bases and J lost 6, with 9 bases in between. The CDR3 sequence is CASTLGAEAFF. Here the CDR3 DNA reads TGTGCCAGCACCTTGGGGGCTGAAGCTTTCTTT. The whole variable domain, remainder taken from reference TRBV7-9 and TRBJ1-1, is DTGVSQNPRHKITKRGQNVTFRCDPISEHNRLYWYRQTLGQGPEFLTYFQNEAQLEKSRLLSDRFSAERPKGSFSTLEIQRTEQGDSAMYLCASTLGAEAFFGQGTRLTVV.

V gene TRBV5-4 combines with J gene TRBJ2-7; 11 bases match TRBD1. This CDR3 contains 17 residues. Germline assignment: CDR1 SGHNT and CDR2 YYREEE (reference sequence). The J segment lost 0 bases and the V segment lost 1 base, leaving 6 bases of the junction unmatched. The DNA for the CDR3 is TGTGCCAGCAGCTTGAGCGGACAGGGGGCTCCCTCCTACGAGCAGTACTTC. Amino acid sequence: CASSLSGQGAPSYEQYF.

This clonotype was seen only a few times. V gene TRBV4-2 combines with J gene TRBJ2-3; TRBD1 might be the D (6 bases). The germline CDR1 and CDR2 sequences are LGHNA and YNFKEQ. Deletions cut 0 bases from V and 9 bases from J, with 19 bases between. This CDR3 is 16 amino acids long. The DNA of the CDR3 is TGTGCCAGCAGCCAAGAAAAAACAGGGTCCCCGGGCACGCAGTATTTT. It is translated as CASSQEKTGSPGTQYF.

The table lists this clonotype with a few counts. J is TRBJ1-3 and V is TRBV23-1; D call uncertain. TRBV23-1 is treated as an ORF (open reading frame) with a function not yet certain. The V end lost 0 bases, the J end lost 4 bases, and 10 bases lay between the germline ends. This CDR3 is built from 15 residues. The CDR3 DNA sequence: TGCGCCAGCAGTCAATCTGGCAGTATCGGAAACACCATATATTTT. Amino acid sequence: CASSQSGSIGNTIYF.

The chain links TRBV30 to TRBJ2-7; TRBD2 might be the D (6 bases). CDR3 length: 14 residues. Germline CDR1 is GTSNPN and CDR2 is SVGIG (reference sequence). V lost 8 bases and J lost 2, with 19 bases in between. This CDR3 reads CAHTPGLNPYEQYF. CDR3 nucleotide sequence: TGTGCCCACACCCCGGGACTCAACCCCTACGAGCAGTACTTC.

This clonotype was seen a few times. The chain has TRBV6-2 or TRBV6-3 and TRBJ1-2; D is possibly TRBD1 (5 bases). Germline CDR1 is MNHEY and CDR2 is SVGEGT. The CDR3 is 13 amino acids. Trimming pared 4 bases from V and 7 bases from J, leaving 13 bases between. As DNA, the CDR3 is TGTGCCAGCAGTTTCCGACGTGGGGCTGGCTACACCTTC. This codes for CASSFRRGAGYTF.

The chain joins TRBV11-2 to TRBJ2-2; no definite D call. This CDR3 spans 15 amino acids. V was pared by 5 bases and J by 2 bases, with 12 bases between. Germline CDR1 reads SGHAT; CDR2 reads FQNNGV. The CDR3, as DNA: TGTGCCAGCAGCCTGACACCGGCAAACACCGGGGAGCTGTTTTTT. Its translation: CASSLTPANTGELFF.

In this sample, this clonotype turned up once. The chain has TRBV4-2 and TRBJ1-2; the match to TRBD1 covers 9 bases. Germline V gene lookup returns CDR1 LGHNA and CDR2 YNFKEQ. J gave up 2 bases and V 4 bases, and 8 bases lay outside the gene matches. CDR3 length: 16 amino acids. The CDR3 sequence: CASSREQGATNYGYTF. CDR3 coding DNA: TGTGCCAGCAGCCGGGAACAGGGGGCGACCAACTATGGCTACACCTTC.

CDR3 in amino acids: CASSYWQGASGNTIYF. The DNA of the CDR3 is TGTGCCAGCAGTTACTGGCAGGGGGCGTCTGGAAACACCATATATTTT. The rearrangement uses TRBV6-2 or TRBV6-3 and TRBJ1-3; 8 bases are a match to TRBD1. CDR1 MNHEY and CDR2 SVGEGT come from the germline V gene. The CDR3 has 16 amino acids. Unmatched junction bases numbered 3, after V lost 1 base and J lost 1 base.

This clonotype was recorded once. The chain carries TRBV11-3 and TRBJ1-1; D gene unclear. V was cut by 2 bases and J by 1 base, with 5 bases left in between. The CDR3 sequence is 13 residues long. The V gene's germline CDR1 is SGHNT and CDR2 YENEEA. The CDR3 DNA reads as TGTGCCAGCAGCTTACCTGGGAACACTGAAGCTTTCTTT. Amino acids: CASSLPGNTEAFF.

This sequence joins TRBV4-1 and TRBJ2-1, with TRBD2 identical over 10 bases. Germline trimming cut 0 bases from V and 6 bases from J; bases unmatched to any gene: 5. Germline-derived CDR1 and CDR2 are MGHRA and YSYEKL. The CDR3 runs 16 residues. The CDR3 loop reads CASSQDVAGGLNEQFF. CDR3 coding DNA: TGCGCCAGCAGCCAAGACGTAGCGGGGGGCCTCAATGAGCAGTTCTTC.

The gene calls are TRBV20-1 and TRBJ2-2; D is possibly TRBD2 (6 bases). Looked up from germline, CDR1 is DFQATT and CDR2 is SNEGSKA (reference sequence). The CDR3 has 19 residues. Between the trimmed V and J ends, which lost 0 bases and 3 bases, there was a span of 23 bases. The CDR3 loop is CSARDHLRVREDYTGELFF. CDR3 bases: TGCAGTGCTAGAGATCACCTCCGAGTGAGGGAGGACTACACCGGGGAGCTGTTTTTT.

The V call is TRBV30, the J call TRBJ2-7; TRBD2 aligns across 7 bases. Germline V CDR1 and CDR2: GTSNPN, SVGIG (reference sequence). CDR3 length: 13 residues. Losses at the gene ends were 7 bases for V and 4 bases for J; bases not matched to a gene: 10. CDR3 in amino acids: CASSGGPFYEQYF. The DNA for the CDR3 is TGTGCCTCATCGGGGGGTCCCTTTTACGAGCAGTACTTC. Full variable domain (missing parts from reference TRBV30 and TRBJ2-7): SQTIHQWPATLVQPVGSPLSLECTVEGTSNPNLYWYRQAAGRGLQLLFYSVGIGQISSEVPQNLSASRPQDRQFILSSKKLLLSDSGFYLCASSGGPFYEQYFGPGTRLTVT.

The CDR3 sequence is CASERTSGSTDTQYF. CDR3 sequence (DNA): TGTGCCAGTGAGCGGACTAGCGGGAGCACAGATACGCAGTATTTT. This sequence joins TRBV7-9 and TRBJ2-3; 11 bases match TRBD2. V was clipped by 9 bases and J by 0 bases; unmatched bases: 5. Germline V gene sequence: CDR1 SEHNR, CDR2 FQNEAQ (reference sequence). This CDR3 spans 15 amino acids.

The chain combines TRBV5-4 with TRBJ2-3; 7 bases map to TRBD2. J gave up 2 bases and V 0 bases, and 3 bases lay outside the gene matches. CDR3 size: 15 residues. Germline V gene sequence: CDR1 SGHNT, CDR2 YYREEE (reference sequence). CDR3 protein: CASSLDSGVTDTQYF. In DNA form, the CDR3 reads TGTGCCAGCAGCTTGGACAGCGGGGTCACAGATACGCAGTATTTT. The full variable domain, in which reference TRBV5-4 and TRBJ2-3 provide the parts outside the CDR3, is ETGVTQSPTHLIKTRGQQVTLRCSSQSGHNTVSWYQQALGQGPQFIFQYYREEENGRGNFPPRFSGLQFPNYSSELNVNALELDDSALYLCASSLDSGVTDTQYFGPGTRLTVL.

The rearrangement links TRBV11-2 to TRBJ2-3, with TRBD2 matching over 7 bases. CDR1 is SGHAT and CDR2 is FQNNGV in the germline V gene. The V and J ends lost 5 bases and 2 bases, in that order; junction bases with no gene match: 4. The CDR3 runs 14 residues. CDR3 in amino acids: CASSRDYVTDTQYF. For the CDR3, the DNA is TGTGCCAGCAGCCGGGACTACGTCACAGATACGCAGTATTTT.